This T cell receptor beta chain stems from a study of blood T cell repertoires in COVID-19. Study-level background: Specimens from acute and convalescent COVID-19 originated in the United States, Italy and Spain. The cDNA or gDNA used as material had been derived from T cells, B-cell-depleted T cells, or PBMCs.

CDR1 is MNHNS and CDR2 is SASEGT in the germline V gene. This CDR3 spans 14 amino acids. Original processing methods: By means of reference gene primer amplification, nucleated cell counts were estimated. Measured with immunoSEQ multiplex PCR; TCRdb has only the in-frame clones, and not every one. The V and J calls and clone size are taken from that table; D and trimming were inferred from the DNA. The table records under 130,000 clones, about four fifths of them present only once. This TCR derives from a man of 80 years or more with acute or convalescent COVID-19. The sample comprised peripheral blood. This chain joins TRBV6-1 and TRBJ2-7; TRBD2 matches at 10 bases. CDR3: CASHPSGSSYEQYF. The CDR3 DNA reads TGTGCTTCTCACCCTAGCGGGAGCTCCTACGAGCAGTACTTC.